One sample yielded the 29 T cell receptor beta chains listed below, sequenced in a study of early T cells in non-severe SARS-CoV-2 infection. TCRdb recomputed calls from the 5' RACE reads with MiXCR, one row per CDR3 protein. The repertoire holds about 76,000 distinct CDR3 sequences, 11% seen once, with about 4.8% in the top ten. Sequencing was carried out using whole blood. The receptors were sampled from an adult who was a healthcare worker with PCR-confirmed SARS-CoV-2 infection or an uninfected control (not recorded which).

This clonotype was recorded at least ten times. The chain recombines TRBV6-2 or TRBV6-3 with TRBJ2-7, with TRBD1 matching over 7 bases. CDR3 length: 13 residues. Losses at the gene ends were 6 bases for V and 6 bases for J; bases not matched to a gene: 8. The V gene's germline CDR1 is MNHEY and CDR2 SVGEGT. The CDR3 region has the DNA TGTGCCAGCAGGGAATGGACAGGTGCCGAGCAGTACTTC. Encoded protein: CASREWTGAEQYF.

The chain uses TRBV29-1 and TRBJ2-7, with 8 bases fitting TRBD1. The CDR3 extends over 13 amino acids. V shed 4 bases, J shed 4 bases, and the junction held 6 bases outside the gene matches. Per the germline V gene, CDR1 is SQVTM and CDR2 is ANQGSEA. CDR3 sequence reads: CSVAKDRGYEQYF. CDR3 in DNA: TGCAGCGTTGCTAAAGACAGGGGATACGAGCAGTACTTC.

There are a few counts of this clonotype. This rearrangement joins TRBV10-3 to TRBJ2-3; no clear D. With 7 bases removed from V and 2 bases from J, the gap between germline ends came to 7 bases. The germline V gene has CDR1 ENHRY and CDR2 SYGVKD. The CDR3 consists of 12 residues. The CDR3 bases are TGTGCCATCACTGGAAACACAGATACGCAGTATTTT. Translated, it gives CAITGNTDTQYF.

V gene TRBV10-3 combines with J gene TRBJ2-1; D gene unclear. In germline, CDR1 is ENHRY, CDR2 SYGVKD. This CDR3 is built from 16 residues. The ends were cut back, 8 bases at V and 2 bases at J, with 19 bases in the middle. DNA for the CDR3: TGTGCCATCTCCGAGCCTGTGGAGATCACCTACAATGAGCAGTTCTTC. It specifies CAISEPVEITYNEQFF.

This clonotype has a count of ten or more. J is TRBJ1-5 and V is TRBV3-1; D remains unclear. This CDR3 is 15 amino acids long. The germline gives CDR1 LGHDT, CDR2 YNNKEL (reference sequence). V was cut by 2 bases and J by 0 bases, with 8 bases left in between. The CDR3 coding sequence is TGTGCCAGCAGCCAAACACAATATAGCAATCAGCCCCAGCATTTT. It translates to CASSQTQYSNQPQHF.

This clonotype was recorded a few times. The rearrangement uses TRBV11-2 and TRBJ1-1; a possible D gene is TRBD1 (5 bases). With 4 bases removed from V and 5 bases from J, the gap between germline ends came to 17 bases. Germline values: CDR1 SGHAT, CDR2 FQNNGV. The CDR3 consists of 15 residues. The chain's CDR3 is CASSSGMGRWTEAFF. CDR3 nucleotide sequence: TGTGCCAGCAGCTCAGGGATGGGGAGGTGGACTGAAGCTTTCTTT.

The gene calls are TRBV10-3 and TRBJ2-1; 12 bases are a match to TRBD2. This CDR3 region has 13 residues. Trimming took 10 bases from V and 7 from J; bases not matched to a gene: 5. Germline V gene sequence: CDR1 ENHRY, CDR2 SYGVKD. The CDR3 DNA is TGTGCCAGCAGACTAGCGGGGGCTAATGAGCAGTTCTTC. Translated, it gives CASRLAGANEQFF.

This clonotype was seen at least ten times. This sequence joins TRBV18 and TRBJ1-4; 7 bases are shared with TRBD1. V shed 3 bases and J 9 bases; nucleotides not matched to a gene: 16. This CDR3 contains 17 residues. Germline values: CDR1 KGHSH, CDR2 LQKENI. The CDR3: CASSPTTPTGLMKKLFF. CDR3 DNA sequence: TGTGCCAGCTCACCTACGACGCCGACAGGGTTAATGAAAAAACTGTTTTTT.

This clonotype was seen a few times. The chain uses TRBV7-9 and TRBJ2-3; no reliable D call. V shed 5 bases and J shed 4 bases, with 10 bases lying between them. The CDR3 contains 13 residues. Looked up from germline, CDR1 is SEHNR and CDR2 is FQNEAQ (reference sequence). The CDR3 is CASSAPFSDTQYF. Written as DNA, the CDR3 is TGTGCCAGCAGCGCGCCTTTCTCAGATACGCAGTATTTT.

The V and J genes are TRBV30 and TRBJ1-6; 7 bases map to TRBD1. This CDR3 contains 14 residues. V gave up 4 bases and J gave up 9 bases; unmatched junction bases: 9. Per the germline V gene, CDR1 is GTSNPN and CDR2 is SVGIG (reference sequence). The CDR3 DNA sequence: TGTGCCTGGATCCAACAGGGGCATGGTTCACCCCTCCACTTT. Amino acid sequence: CAWIQQGHGSPLHF.

The rearrangement joins TRBV7-8 to TRBJ2-1; 7 nucleotides agree with TRBD2. Germline CDR1 and CDR2: SGHVS and FQNEAQ. This CDR3 has 16 amino acids. J was trimmed by 0 bases and V by 6 bases; bases with no gene match: 8. The CDR3 here is CASSISGALSYNEQFF. CDR3 coding DNA: TGTGCCAGCAGTATAAGCGGGGCCCTCTCCTACAATGAGCAGTTCTTC.

The gene calls are TRBV27 and TRBJ2-7, with D perhaps assigned TRBD1 or TRBD2 (5 bases each). Germline lookup yields CDR1 MNHEY and CDR2 SMNVEV (reference sequence). V gave up 5 bases and J gave up 2 bases, with 16 bases separating them. The CDR3 runs to 15 residues. The CDR3 nucleotides are TGTGCCAGCAGTAAAGATTATGGGGGACCCTACGAGCAGTACTTC. This codes for CASSKDYGGPYEQYF.

This clonotype has ten or more counts. The V and J genes are TRBV7-8 and TRBJ1-2; TRBD1 agrees at 7 bases. Germline CDR1 and CDR2: SGHVS and FQNEAQ. The CDR3 is 15 residues long. V dropped 4 bases and J dropped 0; count of bases not matched to a gene: 5. The CDR3: CASSSLGQANYGYTF. In DNA form, the CDR3 reads TGTGCCAGCAGCTCTTTAGGACAGGCTAACTATGGCTACACCTTC.

This clonotype was observed at least ten times. The chain joins TRBV11-2 to TRBJ2-7, with 9 bases fitting TRBD1. CDR3 length: 16 residues. Germline CDR1 and CDR2: SGHAT and FQNNGV. With V trimmed by 5 bases and J by 7 bases, 15 bases remained unmatched. CDR3 nucleotide sequence: TGTGCCAGCAGCCATATACCCGGGACAGGGTTGGAAGAGCAGTACTTC. Translation gives CASSHIPGTGLEEQYF.

The chain couples TRBV5-4 to TRBJ2-3, with D maybe TRBD2 (5 bases). CDR1 SGHNT and CDR2 YYREEE come from the germline V gene (reference sequence). The CDR3 loop spans 16 amino acids. Trimming removed 0 bases at V and 0 bases at J, with 11 bases between. DNA of the CDR3: TGTGCCAGCAGCTTGGCGGGCGAGCGGAGCACAGATACGCAGTATTTT. It specifies CASSLAGERSTDTQYF.

The J gene is TRBJ2-4, the V gene TRBV6-5; 12 bases line up with TRBD2. The CDR3 runs to 17 residues. Per germline, CDR1 MNHEY and CDR2 SVGAGI. The V segment lost 5 bases and the J segment 2 bases; nucleotides outside the gene matches: 7. The CDR3 DNA is TGTGCCAGCAGTCTAGCGGGGGGGCCTTTCCCCAAAAACATTCAGTACTTC. Translation gives CASSLAGGPFPKNIQYF.

The table lists this clonotype with a few counts. V and J are TRBV5-4 and TRBJ2-5; D gene unclear. CDR1 SGHNT and CDR2 YYREEE come from the germline V gene (reference sequence). The CDR3 runs 11 residues. Between the trimmed V and J ends, which lost 2 bases and 4 bases, there was a span of 3 bases. The CDR3 spells CASSFRETQYF. CDR3 nucleotide sequence: TGTGCCAGCAGCTTTCGAGAGACCCAGTACTTC. The full variable domain, with the rest looked up from reference TRBV5-4 and TRBJ2-5, is ETGVTQSPTHLIKTRGQQVTLRCSSQSGHNTVSWYQQALGQGPQFIFQYYREEENGRGNFPPRFSGLQFPNYSSELNVNALELDDSALYLCASSFRETQYFGPGTRLLVL.

This clonotype was recorded at least ten times. The DNA for the CDR3 is TGTGCCAGCAGTGATACCACAGGGGGTAACGGAAACACCATATATTTT. Protein product: CASSDTTGGNGNTIYF. V is TRBV25-1 and J is TRBJ1-3; TRBD1 matches 8 bases. CDR1 is MGHDK and CDR2 is SYGVNS in the germline V gene. The V gene end was trimmed by 3 bases and the J gene end by 4 bases; junction bases not matched to a gene: 8. The CDR3 runs 16 residues.

This clonotype was observed a few times. J is TRBJ1-1 and V is TRBV18, with D perhaps matching TRBD1 (6 bases). This CDR3 region has 13 residues. Germline CDR1 reads KGHSH; CDR2 reads LQKENI. The V and J ends lost 5 bases and 7 bases respectively, with 14 bases between them. The DNA for the CDR3 is TGTGCCAGCTCATCCGGACAGTACCTTGAAGCTTTCTTT. It is translated as CASSSGQYLEAFF.

This clonotype was detected ten times or more. The rearrangement links TRBV30 to TRBJ1-2; TRBD1 might be the D (5 bases). Trimming took 3 bases from V and 4 from J, leaving 12 bases between them. The CDR3 consists of 13 residues. CDR1 is GTSNPN and CDR2 is SVGIG in the germline V gene (reference sequence). The CDR3 bases are TGTGCCTGGAGAGGGGAGGCCCGCTATGGCTACACCTTC. This translates into CAWRGEARYGYTF. The whole variable domain, filled in from reference TRBV30 and TRBJ1-2, reads SQTIHQWPATLVQPVGSPLSLECTVEGTSNPNLYWYRQAAGRGLQLLFYSVGIGQISSEVPQNLSASRPQDRQFILSSKKLLLSDSGFYLCAWRGEARYGYTFGSGTRLTVV.

This clonotype was found many times. The chain links TRBV10-2 to TRBJ2-7, with TRBD2 matching 9 bases. Germline V gives CDR1 WSHSY, CDR2 SAAADI. The CDR3 runs to 12 residues. V shed 5 bases and J 7 bases; nucleotides not matched to a gene: 3. The CDR3 DNA sequence: TGCGCCAGCAGTCTAGCGGGGCGGGAGCAGTACTTC. This codes for CASSLAGREQYF.

The V gene is TRBV11-2, the J gene TRBJ2-2; D ambiguous. Germline V gene data show CDR1 as SGHAT and CDR2 as FQNNGV. This CDR3 region has 11 residues. With 4 bases removed from V and 6 bases from J, the gap between germline ends came to 3 bases. Here the CDR3 reads CASSSAGELFF. The CDR3 DNA follows: TGTGCCAGCAGCTCTGCCGGGGAGCTGTTTTTT.

This clonotype occurred many times. V is TRBV7-3 and J is TRBJ1-2, with TRBD1 identical over 7 bases. Germline-derived CDR1 and CDR2 are SGHTA and FQGTGA. The CDR3 is 13 amino acids. Trimming cost V 6 bases and J 8 bases; bases outside gene matches: 9. As DNA, the CDR3 is TGTGCCAGCAGAGAGGTCGGGGACAGCGGCTACACCTTC. Amino acid sequence: CASREVGDSGYTF.

The rearrangement uses TRBV7-8 and TRBJ2-1; TRBD2 is a possible D gene (7 bases). Trimming removed 2 bases from V and 0 bases from J, with 11 bases in between. Germline V gene lookup returns CDR1 SGHVS and CDR2 FQNEAQ. The CDR3 consists of 16 residues. The DNA for the CDR3 is TGTGCCAGCAGCTTAATGGGGGGGCTCTCCTACAATGAGCAGTTCTTC. It translates to CASSLMGGLSYNEQFF.

The table lists this clonotype with many counts. The chain uses TRBV11-2 and TRBJ2-4; TRBD1 matches 7 bases. V gave up 5 bases and J gave up 5 bases; unmatched junction bases: 3. There are 13 residues in the CDR3. Germline CDR1 reads SGHAT; CDR2 reads FQNNGV. The CDR3: CASSIDRENIQYF. The CDR3 coding sequence is TGTGCCAGCAGCATCGACAGGGAAAACATTCAGTACTTC.

This clonotype was detected many times. The chain combines TRBV12-3 or TRBV12-4 with TRBJ2-2, with a tentative D call TRBD2 (6 bases). This CDR3 has 14 residues. Trimming left V 5 bases short and J 9 bases short, with 16 bases between. The CDR3 here is CASSGDWGSRELFF. DNA for the CDR3: TGTGCCAGCAGTGGGGACTGGGGGAGCCGGGAGCTGTTTTTT.

This clonotype was observed many times. The chain couples TRBV20-1 to TRBJ1-2; 7 bases are a match to TRBD1. Per the germline V gene, CDR1 is DFQATT and CDR2 is SNEGSKA (reference sequence). The CDR3 consists of 13 residues. Trimming at V came to 6 bases and at J to 7 bases, leaving 11 bases not matched to a gene. CDR3 in DNA: TGCAGTGCCATGCCCGACAGGGTTACTGGCTACACCTTC. This codes for CSAMPDRVTGYTF.

This clonotype has at least ten counts. V gene TRBV7-9 combines with J gene TRBJ2-3; D may be TRBD2 (6 bases). This CDR3 is built from 13 residues. V lost 1 base to trimming and J lost 6 bases, with 8 bases between them. From germline, CDR1 is SEHNR and CDR2 FQNEAQ (reference sequence). The CDR3 coding sequence is TGTGCCAGCAGCTTAGGCGGGGCCGATACGCAGTATTTT. This translates into CASSLGGADTQYF.

This clonotype has only a few counts. The gene calls are TRBV7-2 and TRBJ2-3, with 7 bases matching TRBD2. Germline assignment: CDR1 SGHTA and CDR2 FQGNSA. This CDR3 has 12 amino acids. V shed 5 bases and J 11 bases; nucleotides not matched to a gene: 7. The CDR3 DNA is TGTGCCAGCAGCCGTAGCGGGTGGGGGCAGTATTTT. Translated: CASSRSGWGQYF.